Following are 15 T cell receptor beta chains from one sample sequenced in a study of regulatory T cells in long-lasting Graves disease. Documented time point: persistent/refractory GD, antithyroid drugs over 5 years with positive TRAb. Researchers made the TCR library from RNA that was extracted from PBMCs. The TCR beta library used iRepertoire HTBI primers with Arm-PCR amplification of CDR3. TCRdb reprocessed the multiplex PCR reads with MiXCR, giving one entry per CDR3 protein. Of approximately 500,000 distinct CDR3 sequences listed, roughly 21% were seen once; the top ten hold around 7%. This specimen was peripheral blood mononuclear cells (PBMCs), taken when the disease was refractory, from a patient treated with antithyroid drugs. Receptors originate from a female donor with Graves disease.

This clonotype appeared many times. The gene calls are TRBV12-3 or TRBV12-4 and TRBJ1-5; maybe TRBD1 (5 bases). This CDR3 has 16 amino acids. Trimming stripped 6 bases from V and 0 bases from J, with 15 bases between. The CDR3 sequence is CASSSDPTGSNQPQHF. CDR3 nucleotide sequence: TGTGCCAGCAGCTCGGACCCTACAGGTAGCAATCAGCCCCAGCATTTT.

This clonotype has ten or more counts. CDR3: CASSLMLANEKLFF. The CDR3 bases are TGTGCCAGCAGTTTAATGTTAGCAAATGAAAAACTGTTTTTT. This chain connects TRBV28 to TRBJ1-4; D is uncertain. The CDR3 is 14 amino acids. Germline loops: CDR1 MDHEN, CDR2 SYDVKM. V was clipped by 2 bases and J by 5 bases, with 9 bases between them.

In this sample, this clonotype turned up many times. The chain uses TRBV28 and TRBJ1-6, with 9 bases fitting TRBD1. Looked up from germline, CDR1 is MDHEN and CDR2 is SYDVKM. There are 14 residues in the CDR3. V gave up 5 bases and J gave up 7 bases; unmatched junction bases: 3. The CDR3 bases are TGTGCCAGCAGTGCCGGGACAGGGAATTCACCCCTCCACTTT. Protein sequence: CASSAGTGNSPLHF.

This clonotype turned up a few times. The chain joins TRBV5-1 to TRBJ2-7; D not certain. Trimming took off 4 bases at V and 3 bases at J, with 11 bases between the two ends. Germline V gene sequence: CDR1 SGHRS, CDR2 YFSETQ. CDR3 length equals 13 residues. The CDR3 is CASSATTGYEQYF. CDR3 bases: TGCGCCAGCAGCGCTACCACCGGCTACGAGCAGTACTTC.

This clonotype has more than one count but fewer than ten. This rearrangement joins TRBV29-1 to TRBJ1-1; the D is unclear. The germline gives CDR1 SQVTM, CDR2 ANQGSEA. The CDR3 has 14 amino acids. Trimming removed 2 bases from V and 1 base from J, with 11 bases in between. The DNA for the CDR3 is TGCAGCGTTGAAACCCTCAGTGGGAACACTGAAGCTTTCTTT. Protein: CSVETLSGNTEAFF.

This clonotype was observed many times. The CDR3 loop reads CASMRRLPTEAFF. DNA for the CDR3: TGTGCCAGCATGAGACGGTTGCCCACTGAAGCTTTCTTT. This sequence joins TRBV28 and TRBJ1-1; D remains ambiguous. V lost 7 bases and J 4 bases, leaving 13 bases between the germline ends. This CDR3 has 13 residues. Germline V gene data show CDR1 as MDHEN and CDR2 as SYDVKM.

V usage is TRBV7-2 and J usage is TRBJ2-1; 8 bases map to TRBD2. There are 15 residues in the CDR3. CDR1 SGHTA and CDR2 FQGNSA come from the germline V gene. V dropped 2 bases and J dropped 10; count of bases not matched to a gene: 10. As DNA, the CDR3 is TGTGCCAGCAGCTTATGGGTGTCGGGGGGGGCAGAGCAGTTCTTC. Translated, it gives CASSLWVSGGAEQFF.

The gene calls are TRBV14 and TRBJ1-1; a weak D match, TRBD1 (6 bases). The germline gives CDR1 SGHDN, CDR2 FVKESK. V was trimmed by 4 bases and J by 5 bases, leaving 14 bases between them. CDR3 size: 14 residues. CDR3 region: CASSPTGLWTEAFF. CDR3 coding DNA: TGTGCCAGCAGCCCGACAGGTCTGTGGACTGAAGCTTTCTTT.

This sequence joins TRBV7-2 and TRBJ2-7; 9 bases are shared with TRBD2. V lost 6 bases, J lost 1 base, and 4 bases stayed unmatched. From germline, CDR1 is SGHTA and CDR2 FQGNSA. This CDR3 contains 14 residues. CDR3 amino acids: CASRQTSGSYEQYF. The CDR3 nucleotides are TGTGCCAGCAGGCAAACTAGCGGGTCCTACGAGCAGTACTTC.

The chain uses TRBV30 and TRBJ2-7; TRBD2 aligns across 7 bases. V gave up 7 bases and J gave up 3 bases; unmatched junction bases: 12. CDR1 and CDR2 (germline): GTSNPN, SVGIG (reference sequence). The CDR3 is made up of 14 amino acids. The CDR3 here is CASSRSGRVYEQYF. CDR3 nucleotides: TGTGCCTCCTCTCGGAGTGGGAGGGTCTACGAGCAGTACTTC.

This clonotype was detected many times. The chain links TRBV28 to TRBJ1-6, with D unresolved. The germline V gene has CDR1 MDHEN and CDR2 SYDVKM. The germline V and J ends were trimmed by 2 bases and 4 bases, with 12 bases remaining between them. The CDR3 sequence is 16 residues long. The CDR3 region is CASSLRQNFYNSPLHF. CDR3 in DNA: TGTGCCAGCAGTTTACGCCAGAACTTTTATAATTCACCCCTCCACTTT.

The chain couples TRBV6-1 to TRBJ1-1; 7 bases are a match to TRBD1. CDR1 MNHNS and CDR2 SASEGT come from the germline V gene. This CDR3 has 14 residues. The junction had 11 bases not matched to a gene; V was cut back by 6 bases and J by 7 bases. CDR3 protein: CASSRDSPASEAFF. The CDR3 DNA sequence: TGTGCCAGCAGCCGGGACAGCCCGGCGAGTGAAGCTTTCTTT.

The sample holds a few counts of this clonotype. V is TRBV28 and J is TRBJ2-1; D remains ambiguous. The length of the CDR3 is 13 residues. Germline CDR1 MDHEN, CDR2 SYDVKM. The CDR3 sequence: CATRLVTYNEQFF. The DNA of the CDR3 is TGTGCTACCAGACTGGTTACCTACAATGAGCAGTTCTTC. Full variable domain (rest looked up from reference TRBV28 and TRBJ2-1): DVKVTQSSRYLVKRTGEKVFLECVQDMDHENMFWYRQDPGLGLRLIYFSYDVKMKEKGDIPEGYSVSREKKERFSLILESASTNQTSMYLCATRLVTYNEQFFGPGTRLTVL.

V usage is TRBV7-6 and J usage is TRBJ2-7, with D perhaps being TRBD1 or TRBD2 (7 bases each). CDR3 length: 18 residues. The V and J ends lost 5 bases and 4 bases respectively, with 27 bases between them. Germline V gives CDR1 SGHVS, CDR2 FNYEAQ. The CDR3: CASSPTGGDRVHPYEQYF. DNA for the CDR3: TGTGCCAGCAGCCCTACGGGGGGAGACAGGGTCCACCCTTACGAGCAGTACTTC.

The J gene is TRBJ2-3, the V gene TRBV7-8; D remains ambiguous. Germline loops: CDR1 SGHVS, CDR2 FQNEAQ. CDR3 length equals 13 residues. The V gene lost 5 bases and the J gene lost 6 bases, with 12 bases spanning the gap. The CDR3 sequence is CASSPRLRDTQYF. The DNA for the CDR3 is TGTGCCAGCAGCCCGAGACTGAGGGATACGCAGTATTTT. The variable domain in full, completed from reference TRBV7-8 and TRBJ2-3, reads GAGVSQSPRYKVAKRGQDVALRCDPISGHVSLFWYQQALGQGPEFLTYFQNEAQLDKSGLPSDRFFAERPEGSVSTLKIQRTQQEDSAVYLCASSPRLRDTQYFGPGTRLTVL.